The sequence of this TCR beta chain was determined in a study of cytomegalovirus exposure and HLA in healthy donors. Study information: One earlier analysis, a look at some 180 million T cells, found fewer than 140 million unique TCR beta sequences.

The germline CDR1 and CDR2 sequences are LNHDA and SQIVND (reference sequence). The CDR3 consists of 13 residues. The J segment lost 5 bases and the V segment lost 6 bases, leaving 3 bases of the junction unmatched. 13 Jbeta primers and 60 Vbeta primers were used for the PCR. Profiling relied on immunoSEQ multiplex PCR, and the TCRdb table lists in-frame clones only, not all of them. The sample carries approximately 110,000 clones, approximately 83% recorded once. The count of this clone is one. The sample taken for sequencing was PBMCs. This TCR derives from a woman younger than 30 in good health and CMV-seronegative. The chain recombines TRBV19 with TRBJ2-3, with 9 bases aligning to TRBD1. The CDR3 DNA reads TGTGCCAGTAGGGGACAGGGACAAGATACGCAGTATTTT. It specifies CASRGQGQDTQYF.